Listed below are T cell receptor beta chains from one sample, sequenced in a study of early T cells in non-severe SARS-CoV-2 infection. TCRdb used MiXCR to reprocess the 5' RACE reads, holding one entry per CDR3 protein. Of around 84,000 distinct CDR3 sequences in the sample, roughly an eighth were seen once. The sequenced sample consisted of whole blood. The receptors were sampled from an adult who was a healthcare worker with PCR-confirmed SARS-CoV-2 infection or an uninfected control (not recorded which). CDR3s include the opening cysteine and the closing phenylalanine or tryptophan. Fields, in order: CDR3 protein, CDR3 DNA, D gene, V gene, J gene, clone size. The D gene is left open where the match is weak. Some rows mark clone size as missing; the rest say once, few, many or name a class of expanded clone.

CSAREGAVGLFF	TGCAGTGCTAGAGAAGGGGCGGTGGGGCTGTTTTTT	.	TRBV20-1	TRBJ2-2	few
CASSISTHYEQYF	TGCGCCAGCAGCATCTCAACACATTACGAGCAGTACTTC	.	TRBV5-1	TRBJ2-7	.
CASSLNSGRTGELFF	TGCGCCAGCAGCTTGAATAGCGGGAGGACCGGGGAGCTGTTTTTT	TRBD2	TRBV5-1	TRBJ2-2	few
CSVDTLTSPPNEQFF	TGCAGCGTTGACACACTGACTAGCCCCCCCAATGAGCAGTTCTTC	TRBD2	TRBV29-1	TRBJ2-1	.
CASSLDPTGANVLTF	TGTGCCAGCAGCTTAGACCCGACTGGGGCCAACGTCCTGACTTTC	.	TRBV11-2	TRBJ2-6	.
CASSLGGFSNEQFF	TGTGCCAGCAGCTTGGGTGGATTCAGTAATGAGCAGTTCTTC	.	TRBV5-4	TRBJ2-1	few
CASSPGGRGAGELFF	TGTGCCAGCAGCCCTGGAGGGCGGGGGGCCGGGGAGCTGTTTTTT	TRBD2	TRBV9	TRBJ2-2	few
CASSLTEGSYGYTF	TGTGCCAGCAGCTTAACGGAGGGATCCTATGGCTACACCTTC	.	TRBV7-3	TRBJ1-2	few
CASSFPLDTQYF	TGTGCCAGCAGTTTCCCGCTTGATACGCAGTATTTT	.	TRBV12-3/TRBV12-4	TRBJ2-3	few
CSARGGDLDPNQPQHF	TGCAGTGCTAGGGGGGGGGACCTCGACCCCAATCAGCCCCAGCATTTT	.	TRBV20-1	TRBJ1-5	.
CASSWAAGRTTAIANTGELFF	TGTGCCAGCAGCTGGGCGGCAGGGAGAACTACAGCTATCGCGAACACCGGGGAGCTGTTTTTT	.	TRBV7-9	TRBJ2-2	few